This T cell receptor (beta chain) was observed in a study of shared clonotypes between healthy human individuals. Data came from immunoSEQ multiplex PCR; TCRdb stores just in-frame clones and leaves some out. The data hold hundreds of thousands of clones, with around three quarters observed a single time. This clone was observed a few times. Its specificity is unknown. General observations from the study: It was expected that sequencing depth would affect clonotype sharing among donors.

Sequenced input: PBMCs. The sequence derives from a woman in her 40s in good health. Some clones in this sample may be carry-over from other donors' samples.

This CDR3 reads CASSLRQGGGETQYF. CDR3 in DNA: TGCGCCAGCAGCTTAAGACAGGGAGGGGGAGAGACCCAGTACTTC. V and J are TRBV5-1 and TRBJ2-5; D is tentatively TRBD1 or TRBD2 (7 bases each). This CDR3 is built from 15 residues. CDR1 and CDR2 from the germline V gene are SGHRS and YFSETQ. The V end was cut by 2 bases, the J end by 4 bases, with 15 bases between.